This T cell receptor (beta chain) comes out of a study of response to subunit inactivated influenza vaccine. General study points: Authors suggested that a seasonal influenza vaccination recruits few new T cells each time.

This clonotype was counted only a few times. The target antigen is unknown. TCRdb used MiXCR to reprocess the RT-PCR reads, holding one entry per CDR3 protein. This table has about 700,000 distinct CDR3 sequences, around 14% appearing once. Germline CDR1 is SGHTA and CDR2 is FQGNSA. After removal of 3 bases from V and 4 bases from J, the junction contained 6 bases not matched to a gene. This CDR3 region has 16 residues. The sample consisted of PBMCs from blood, taken approximately 12 days after vaccination. The J gene is TRBJ2-1, the V gene TRBV7-2; 10 bases fit TRBD2. The clonotype originates from a man aged 45-65 years who received an inactivated influenza vaccine. For the CDR3, the DNA is TGTGCCAGCAGCTTCTCCCTAGCGGGGGCTTACAATGAGCAGTTCTTC. As protein: CASSFSLAGAYNEQFF.